A selection of T cell receptor beta chains follows, all from one sample in a study of technical replicates of blood from a few donors. Some clones are missing from TCRdb's copy, which holds only in-frame ones; the method was immunoSEQ multiplex PCR. The top ten hold 0.25% of the sample, which has tens of thousands of clones, roughly 94% seen once. Material for sequencing was T cells isolated from PBMCs. Receptors originate from a human donor in good health. Each CDR3 is given with its conserved first and last residue. A D gene is named only where the DNA matches it firmly. The listing skips clone size in some rows; elsewhere it reads once, few, many or a size class.

j_gene	abundance	d_gene	v_gene	CDR3nt	CDR3aa
TRBJ2-1	-	TRBD2	TRBV28	TGTGCCAGCAGTTCAATAGTAGCGGGACCATTCTACAATGAGCAGTTCTTC	CASSSIVAGPFYNEQFF
TRBJ2-1	-	-	TRBV7-8	TGTGCCAGCAGCGTCTTTTCCGTAGCGGCGGAGGAGTACAATGAGCAGTTCTTC	CASSVFSVAAEEYNEQFF
TRBJ1-4	-	-	TRBV28	TGTGCCAGCAGTTTATTGGGGGGTTTGTCCTCTGAAAAACTGTTTTTT	CASSLLGGLSSEKLFF
TRBJ1-3	-	-	TRBV9	TGTGCCAGCAACCCGGGGGGCGGATATTACGGAAACACCATATATTTT	CASNPGGGYYGNTIYF
TRBJ2-1	-	TRBD1	TRBV6-5	TGTGCCAGCAGTTATTTGGTACAGGGGCGAAACAATGAGCAGTTCTTC	CASSYLVQGRNNEQFF
TRBJ1-5	-	-	TRBV6-1	TGTGCCAGCAGTGAAGCTCCGGACAGAATCAATCAGCCCCAGCATTTT	CASSEAPDRINQPQHF
TRBJ1-5	-	TRBD1	TRBV14	TGTGCCAGCAGCCCCGGGACAGGGGAGGATCAGCCCCAGCATTTT	CASSPGTGEDQPQHF
TRBJ2-3	-	-	TRBV9	TGTGCCAGCAGCGCGTTTGTAGATACGCAGTATTTT	CASSAFVDTQYF
TRBJ2-5	-	-	TRBV5-4	TGTGCCAGCAGCTTGAGGGTTAGCGCGGGAGAGACCCAGTACTTC	CASSLRVSAGETQYF
TRBJ2-1	-	TRBD1	TRBV7-3	TGTGCCAGCAGTCCTACCAATCCGGGACAGAATAATGAGCAGTTCTTC	CASSPTNPGQNNEQFF
TRBJ2-1	-	TRBD1	TRBV5-8	TGTGCCAGCAGCCTGGACAGGGGGAGGGATGAGCAGTTCTTC	CASSLDRGRDEQFF
TRBJ1-2	once	-	TRBV12-1	TGTGCCAGCAGCCCACAGGGGGCGATCTGCTATGGCTACACCTTC	CASSPQGAICYGYTF
TRBJ2-3	-	TRBD2	TRBV18	TGTGCCAGCTCACAGCGGGAGGGCCCTACAGATACGCAGTATTTT	CASSQREGPTDTQYF
TRBJ1-2	-	TRBD1	TRBV6-5	TGTGCCAGCACCTCAGGGGGCTACTACACCTTC	CASTSGGYYTF
TRBJ1-6	-	-	TRBV30	TGTGCCTGGAGTGGGCAGGCCCTCCACTTT	CAWSGQALHF
TRBJ2-3	-	-	TRBV27	TGTGCCAGCAGTTCTACCCCGTCCTATGATACGCAGTATTTT	CASSSTPSYDTQYF
TRBJ1-4	-	TRBD1	TRBV27	TGTGCCAGCAGTTTATACGGACAGGGAGCTGAAAAACTGTTTTTT	CASSLYGQGAEKLFF
TRBJ2-1	-	TRBD2	TRBV7-9	TGTGCCAGCAGCTCTAGCGGGAGGGTCGGCAATGAGCAGTTCTTC	CASSSSGRVGNEQFF
TRBJ1-1	-	-	TRBV4-1	TGCGCCAGCAGCCAAGATCAAGGCCTCGGGGGTCTGATGAACACTGAAGCTTTCTTT	CASSQDQGLGGLMNTEAFF
TRBJ1-1	few	TRBD1	TRBV4-1	TGCGCCAGCTGCTCCTGGACAGGGAACACTGAAGCTTTCTTT	CASCSWTGNTEAFF
TRBJ2-1	-	TRBD2	TRBV5-4	TGTGCCAGCAGCTCCGACTCAGCGGGGTCACTTTACAATGAGCAGTTCTTC	CASSSDSAGSLYNEQFF
TRBJ1-1	-	-	TRBV9	TGTGCCAGCAGCGGGGGGGACGGAGTGAACACTGAAGCTTTCTTT	CASSGGDGVNTEAFF
TRBJ2-7	-	-	TRBV6-1	TGTGCCAGCGTGTCATTCTCCTACGAGCAGTACTTC	CASVSFSYEQYF
TRBJ2-7	-	-	TRBV5-4	TGTGCCAGCAGCTTAGGGCAGGGGTGGGACGAGCAGTACTTC	CASSLGQGWDEQYF
TRBJ2-3	-	TRBD2	TRBV19	TGTGCCAGTAGTACGCCCGGGACTAGCGGATACACAGATACGCAGTATTTT	CASSTPGTSGYTDTQYF
TRBJ2-1	-	-	TRBV5-4	TGTGCCAGCAGCCTGACCCTGGTAGTAAGCGGACGGAATGAGCAGTTCTTC	CASSLTLVVSGRNEQFF
TRBJ1-6	-	-	TRBV13	TGTGCCAGCAGCTTAGGAAGGGGTTCAGTTTCACCCCTCCACTTT	CASSLGRGSVSPLHF
TRBJ2-2	-	-	TRBV1	TGCACCAGCAGCCATGACCCCCTAGCGGGAGGGCACACCGGGGAGCTGTTTTTT	CTSSHDPLAGGHTGELFF
TRBJ1-2	-	TRBD1	TRBV9	TGTGCCAGCAGCGACCGGGACAGGGCCCGGAATGGCTACACCTTC	CASSDRDRARNGYTF
TRBJ1-5	-	-	TRBV2	TGTGCCAGCAGTGATCGGCAGGGAACTCAGCCCCAGCATTTT	CASSDRQGTQPQHF
TRBJ2-7	-	-	TRBV14	TGTGCCAGCAGCCAAGATATCCGGGACATCCACTCCTACGAGCAGTACTTC	CASSQDIRDIHSYEQYF
TRBJ2-4	few	TRBD1	TRBV28	TGTGCCAGCAGTACAGGGGTAGCCAAAAACATTCAGTACTTC	CASSTGVAKNIQYF